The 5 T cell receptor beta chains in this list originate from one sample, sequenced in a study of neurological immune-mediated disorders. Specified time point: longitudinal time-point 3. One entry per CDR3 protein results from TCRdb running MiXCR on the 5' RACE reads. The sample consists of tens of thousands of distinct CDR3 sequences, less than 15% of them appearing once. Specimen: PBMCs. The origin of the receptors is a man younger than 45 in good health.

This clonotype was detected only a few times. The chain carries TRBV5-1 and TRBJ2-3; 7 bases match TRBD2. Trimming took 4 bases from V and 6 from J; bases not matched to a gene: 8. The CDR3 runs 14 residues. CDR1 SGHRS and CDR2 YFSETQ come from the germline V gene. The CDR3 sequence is CASSPGLESDTQYF. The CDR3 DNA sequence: TGCGCCAGCAGCCCCGGACTAGAGTCTGATACGCAGTATTTT.

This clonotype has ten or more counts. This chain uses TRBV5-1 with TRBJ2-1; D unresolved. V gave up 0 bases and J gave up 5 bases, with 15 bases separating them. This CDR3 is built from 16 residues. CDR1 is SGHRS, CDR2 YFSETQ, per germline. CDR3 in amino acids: CASSLDSRLFHNEQFF. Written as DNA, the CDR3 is TGCGCCAGCAGCTTGGATTCTAGATTATTCCACAATGAGCAGTTCTTC. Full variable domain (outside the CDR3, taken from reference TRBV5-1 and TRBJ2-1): KAGVTQTPRYLIKTRGQQVTLSCSPISGHRSVSWYQQTPGQGLQFLFEYFSETQRNKGNFPGRFSGRQFSNSRSEMNVSTLELGDSALYLCASSLDSRLFHNEQFFGPGTRLTVL.

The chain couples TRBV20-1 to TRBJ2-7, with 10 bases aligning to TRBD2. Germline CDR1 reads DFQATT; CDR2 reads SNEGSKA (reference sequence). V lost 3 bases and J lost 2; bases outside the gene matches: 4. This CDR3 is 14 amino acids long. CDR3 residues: CSARLAGAPYEQYF. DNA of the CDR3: TGCAGTGCTAGGCTAGCGGGAGCCCCCTACGAGCAGTACTTC.

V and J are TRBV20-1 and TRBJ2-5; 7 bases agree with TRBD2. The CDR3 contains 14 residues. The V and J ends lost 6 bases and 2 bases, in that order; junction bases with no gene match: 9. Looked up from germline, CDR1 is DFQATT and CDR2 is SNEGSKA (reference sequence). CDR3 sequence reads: CSAVGVAGQETQYF. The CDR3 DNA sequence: TGCAGTGCGGTGGGAGTAGCGGGTCAAGAGACCCAGTACTTC.

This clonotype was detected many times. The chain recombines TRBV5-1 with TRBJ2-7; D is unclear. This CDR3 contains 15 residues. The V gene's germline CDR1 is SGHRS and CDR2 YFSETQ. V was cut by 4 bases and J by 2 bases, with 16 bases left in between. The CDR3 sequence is CASSLSGLGAYEQYF. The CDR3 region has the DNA TGCGCCAGCAGCCTTTCCGGCCTTGGGGCCTACGAGCAGTACTTC.